The 21 T cell receptor beta chains given below trace back to one sample, sequenced in a study of response to subunit inactivated influenza vaccine. Via MiXCR, TCRdb re-called the RT-PCR reads, giving one row per CDR3 protein. This table has under 800,000 distinct CDR3 sequences, over 11% appearing once. Sequenced material: PBMCs from blood, taken less than 15 days before vaccination. These receptors all come from a man aged 45-65 years who received an inactivated influenza vaccine.

The gene calls are TRBV7-2 and TRBJ2-3; a possible D gene is TRBD1 (6 bases). CDR3 size: 14 residues. The germline CDR1 and CDR2 sequences are SGHTA and FQGNSA. The V end was cut by 3 bases, the J end by 2 bases, with 9 bases between. CDR3 loop: CASSLGTPTDTQYF. The CDR3 bases are TGTGCCAGCAGCTTGGGGACACCCACAGATACGCAGTATTTT.

The J gene is TRBJ2-7, the V gene TRBV12-3 or TRBV12-4; D gene unclear. The germline V and J ends were trimmed by 6 bases and 0 bases, with 9 bases remaining between them. This CDR3 comprises 13 residues. Here the CDR3 DNA reads TGTGCCAGCAGCGACACCCCCTCCTACGAGCAGTACTTC. Translation: CASSDTPSYEQYF.

The chain has TRBV15 and TRBJ2-1, with D possibly called TRBD1 or TRBD2 (5 bases each). CDR1 LNHNV and CDR2 YYDKDF come from the germline V gene (reference sequence). The V end lost 0 bases, the J end lost 15 bases, and 21 bases lay between the germline ends. The CDR3 is 15 amino acids. The CDR3 bases are TGTGCCACCAGCAGAGATCGGGGCAGCTCCCAGGAGTGGTTCTTC. As protein: CATSRDRGSSQEWFF.

This chain connects TRBV20-1 to TRBJ2-5; a possible D gene is TRBD2 (5 bases). The CDR3 consists of 15 residues. The germline CDR1 and CDR2 sequences are DFQATT and SNEGSKA (reference sequence). V was cut by 0 bases and J by 2 bases, with 13 bases left in between. The CDR3: CSARDLEARQETQYF. The CDR3 DNA sequence: TGCAGTGCTAGAGATCTGGAGGCCCGGCAAGAGACCCAGTACTTC.

This chain joins TRBV6-5 and TRBJ2-5; D is ambiguous. Trimming cost V 0 bases and J 1 base, with 15 bases left between them. The length of the CDR3 is 17 residues. Germline V gene data show CDR1 as MNHEY and CDR2 as SVGAGI. The CDR3 sequence is CASSYSGGLGLQETQYF. The CDR3, as DNA: TGTGCCAGCAGTTACTCCGGCGGTCTAGGCCTCCAAGAGACCCAGTACTTC.

This clonotype was seen at least ten times. This chain connects TRBV11-2 to TRBJ2-3; the D gene is possibly TRBD1 (6 bases). Germline V lookup: CDR1 SGHAT, CDR2 FQNNGV. V gave up 0 bases and J gave up 11 bases, with 15 bases separating them. The CDR3 spans 14 residues. The CDR3 loop is CASSLETGLRGQYF. The CDR3 DNA follows: TGTGCCAGCAGCTTAGAAACAGGGTTAAGGGGGCAGTATTTT.

The gene calls are TRBV29-1 and TRBJ2-3; 7 bases line up with TRBD1. This CDR3 has 16 residues. Germline assignment: CDR1 SQVTM and CDR2 ANQGSEA. J was trimmed by 3 bases and V by 6 bases; bases with no gene match: 15. DNA of the CDR3: TGCAGCGTGGGAAAAATACCGGGACAGACTACAGATACGCAGTATTTT. As protein: CSVGKIPGQTTDTQYF.

Remarks on this clonotype: This may stem from a read error, because a much larger clone lies one nucleotide away. This chain uses TRBV27 with TRBJ1-5; D is unclear. The germline gives CDR1 MNHEY, CDR2 SMNVEV (reference sequence). V lost 6 bases and J lost 8, with 14 bases in between. The CDR3 spans 13 residues. This CDR3 is CASRRTANKPQHF. The CDR3, as DNA: TGTGCCAGCAGAAGGACGGCTAATAAGCCCCAGCATTTT.

J is TRBJ2-7 and V is TRBV28; 10 bases map to TRBD2. The CDR3 spans 14 residues. The J segment lost 6 bases and the V segment lost 1 base, leaving 3 bases of the junction unmatched. Looked up from germline, CDR1 is MDHEN and CDR2 is SYDVKM. CDR3 residues: CASSLSAGGREQYF. Here the CDR3 DNA reads TGTGCCAGCAGTTTATCAGCGGGAGGGCGCGAGCAGTACTTC.

This clonotype has at least ten counts. V usage is TRBV5-1 and J usage is TRBJ1-4; perhaps TRBD1 as D (6 bases). Trimming took 0 bases from V and 7 from J, leaving 16 bases between them. The CDR3 is 16 amino acids. In germline, CDR1 is SGHRS, CDR2 YFSETQ. As DNA, the CDR3 is TGCGCCAGCAGCTTGGCCCCACAGGGCGGGTCTGAAAAACTGTTTTTT. It specifies CASSLAPQGGSEKLFF.

This clonotype came up a few times. The chain uses TRBV5-1 and TRBJ2-1; D might be TRBD1 or TRBD2, each matching 6 bases. Germline CDR1 and CDR2: SGHRS and YFSETQ. The length of the CDR3 is 16 residues. V was pared by 4 bases and J by 7 bases, with 21 bases between. The CDR3 sequence is CASSGLQGSKENEQFF. The CDR3 nucleotides read TGCGCCAGCAGCGGACTACAGGGTTCTAAGGAGAATGAGCAGTTCTTC.

The genes are TRBV10-3 and TRBJ2-3; perhaps D is TRBD1 or TRBD2 (5 bases each). Germline CDR1 ENHRY, CDR2 SYGVKD. The ends were cut back, 5 bases at V and 0 bases at J, with 15 bases in the middle. The CDR3 runs 16 residues. Written as DNA, the CDR3 is TGTGCCATCAGTTGGGACGTACGAACTAGCACAGATACGCAGTATTTT. Protein product: CAISWDVRTSTDTQYF.

As for this clonotype: Mismatch with germline at one junction end may stem from a read error. This chain connects TRBV3-1 to TRBJ2-1, with a tentative D call TRBD2 (6 bases). The length of the CDR3 is 16 residues. Per the germline V gene, CDR1 is LGHDT and CDR2 is YNNKEL (reference sequence). Here the CDR3 reads CASSQDVAAAYNGQFF. The CDR3 bases are TGTGCCAGCAGCCAAGACGTAGCGGCGGCGTACAATGGGCAGTTCTTC.

This clonotype was counted a few times. This chain links TRBV7-9 with TRBJ2-3, with 8 positions matching TRBD2. Trimming cost V 5 bases and J 5 bases; bases outside gene matches: 6. Germline V CDR1 and CDR2: SEHNR, FQNEAQ (reference sequence). This CDR3 contains 14 residues. The CDR3 bases are TGTGCCAGCAGCCGGGGGGGAGGTGGAGATACGCAGTATTTT. Translating it yields CASSRGGGGDTQYF.

This clonotype showed up just a few times. The chain is built from TRBV4-2 and TRBJ2-1; D ambiguous. V was clipped by 1 base and J by 3 bases, with 13 bases between them. Germline V gene lookup returns CDR1 LGHNA and CDR2 YNFKEQ. CDR3 size: 16 residues. CDR3 nucleotides: TGTGCCAGCAGCCAAGGCCGCGCGGACCTCTACAATGAGCAGTTCTTC. Its protein is CASSQGRADLYNEQFF.

This clonotype turned up a few times. The V call is TRBV20-1, the J call TRBJ2-7; maybe TRBD2 (7 bases). Germline-derived CDR1 and CDR2 are DFQATT and SNEGSKA (reference sequence). There are 13 residues in the CDR3. The ends were cut back, 5 bases at V and 7 bases at J, with 18 bases in the middle. CDR3 DNA sequence: TGCAGTGCTCCTCCCCGGGGGGCGTGGGAGCAGTACTTC. Protein sequence: CSAPPRGAWEQYF.

A few counts support this clonotype. This sequence joins TRBV12-3 or TRBV12-4 and TRBJ2-7; 12 bases are shared with TRBD2. This CDR3 contains 15 residues. V gave up 4 bases and J gave up 3 bases; unmatched junction bases: 4. CDR3 DNA sequence: TGTGCCAGCAGTTGGGCTAGCGGGGGGGGCTACGAGCAGTACTTC. Translation gives CASSWASGGGYEQYF.

This clonotype was found many times. The J gene is TRBJ2-3, the V gene TRBV5-1; 11 bases fit TRBD2. Germline V lookup: CDR1 SGHRS, CDR2 YFSETQ. After removal of 4 bases from V and 12 bases from J, the junction contained 10 bases not matched to a gene. The CDR3 totals 14 residues. The chain's CDR3 is CASSPTGTSGIQYF. CDR3 coding DNA: TGCGCCAGCAGCCCAACCGGGACTAGCGGAATACAGTATTTT.

This clonotype was found a few times. The V and J genes are TRBV3-1 and TRBJ2-7; D is possibly TRBD2 (5 bases). CDR3 length: 14 amino acids. Trimming cost V 6 bases and J 0 bases, with 12 bases left between them. Germline-derived CDR1 and CDR2 are LGHDT and YNNKEL (reference sequence). This chain's CDR3 is CASRKLGASYEQYF. CDR3 in DNA: TGTGCCAGCAGAAAACTAGGAGCCTCCTACGAGCAGTACTTC.

This chain joins TRBV4-1 and TRBJ1-5, with D tentatively TRBD1 (5 bases). Per germline, CDR1 MGHRA and CDR2 YSYEKL. The CDR3 extends over 15 amino acids. The V end was cut by 0 bases, the J end by 7 bases, with 13 bases between. This CDR3 is CASSQESGRVQPQHF. CDR3 DNA sequence: TGCGCCAGCAGCCAAGAATCGGGCAGGGTACAGCCCCAGCATTTT.

The chain is built from TRBV10-3 and TRBJ2-1; 9 positions agree with TRBD2. There are 16 residues in the CDR3. The germline gives CDR1 ENHRY, CDR2 SYGVKD. J gave up 2 bases and V 1 base, and 3 bases lay outside the gene matches. CDR3 protein: CAISEWASGTYNEQFF. For the CDR3, the DNA is TGTGCCATCAGTGAGTGGGCTAGCGGGACCTACAATGAGCAGTTCTTC.